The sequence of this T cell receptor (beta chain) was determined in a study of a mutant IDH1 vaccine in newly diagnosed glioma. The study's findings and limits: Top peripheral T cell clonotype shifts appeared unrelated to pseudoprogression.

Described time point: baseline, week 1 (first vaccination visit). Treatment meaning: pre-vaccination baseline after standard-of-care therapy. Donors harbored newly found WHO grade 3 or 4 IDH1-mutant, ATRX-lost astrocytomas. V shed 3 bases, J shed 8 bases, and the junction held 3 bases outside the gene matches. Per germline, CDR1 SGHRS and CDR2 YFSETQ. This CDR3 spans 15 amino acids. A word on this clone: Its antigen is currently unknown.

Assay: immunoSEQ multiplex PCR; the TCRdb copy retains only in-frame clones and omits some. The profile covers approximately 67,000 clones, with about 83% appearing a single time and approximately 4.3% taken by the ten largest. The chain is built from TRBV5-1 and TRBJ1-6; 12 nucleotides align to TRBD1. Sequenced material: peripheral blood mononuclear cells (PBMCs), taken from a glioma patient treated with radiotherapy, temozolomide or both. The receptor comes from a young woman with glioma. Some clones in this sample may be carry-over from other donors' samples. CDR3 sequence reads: CASSSGQGADSPLHF. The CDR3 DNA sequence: TGCGCCAGCAGCTCGGGACAGGGGGCCGATTCACCCCTCCACTTT.